The 20 T cell receptor beta chains below were found in one sample sequenced in a study of PD-1 blockade in classical Hodgkin lymphoma. The time point was: cycle 4 day 1 (C4D1), after less than 7 weeks of nivolumab. Autologous stem cell transplantation was followed by relapse in every patient, and brentuximab vedotin exposure varied. Sequencing was performed with immunoSEQ multiplex PCR; in TCRdb, only in-frame clones are kept and a portion is missing. The table shows about 24,000 clones, with less than 75% occurring only once. Specimen: peripheral blood mononuclear cells (PBMCs), collected before the fourth cycle of nivolumab. These receptors were obtained from a human donor with classical Hodgkin lymphoma.

This clone was detected a few times. This chain connects TRBV28 to TRBJ1-1, with a weak D call TRBD1 (5 bases). The germline V and J ends were trimmed by 5 bases and 0 bases, with 19 bases remaining between them. The CDR3 runs 17 residues. Germline CDR1 and CDR2: MDHEN and SYDVKM. In DNA form, the CDR3 reads TGTGCCAGCAGTGGACACCCCACTGAAATGATGAACACTGAAGCTTTCTTT. Residues: CASSGHPTEMMNTEAFF.

This rearrangement joins TRBV11-1 to TRBJ1-1, with D perhaps TRBD1 (5 bases). The germline V gene encodes CDR1 SGHAT and CDR2 FQDESV (reference sequence). V shed 5 bases and J shed 5 bases, with 12 bases lying between them. The CDR3 has 13 residues. The CDR3 is CASSTGGVTEAFF. The CDR3 DNA sequence: TGTGCCAGCAGCACCGGGGGGGTTACTGAAGCTTTCTTT. Variable domain in full (rest from reference TRBV11-1 and TRBJ1-1): EAEVAQSPRYKITEKSQAVAFWCDPISGHATLYWYRQILGQGPELLVQFQDESVVDDSQLPKDRFSAERLKGVDSTLKIQPAELGDSAMYLCASSTGGVTEAFFGQGTRLTVV.

The chain is built from TRBV7-9 and TRBJ1-3; 12 bases agree with TRBD1. With V trimmed by 5 bases and J by 3 bases, 2 bases remained unmatched. The length of the CDR3 is 15 residues. CDR1 SEHNR and CDR2 FQNEAQ come from the germline V gene (reference sequence). The CDR3 loop reads CASSGTGGYGNTIYF. CDR3 nucleotides: TGTGCCAGCAGCGGGACAGGGGGCTATGGAAACACCATATATTTT.

J is TRBJ1-2 and V is TRBV6-5, with D tentatively TRBD1 (5 bases). With 0 bases removed from V and 6 bases from J, the gap between germline ends came to 11 bases. Germline values: CDR1 MNHEY, CDR2 SVGAGI. The CDR3 consists of 14 residues. This CDR3 is CASSYSGGAHGYTF. CDR3 DNA sequence: TGTGCCAGCAGTTACTCGGGCGGGGCGCATGGCTACACCTTC.

V usage is TRBV7-9 and J usage is TRBJ2-3, with no clear D. The germline V and J ends were trimmed by 3 bases and 3 bases, with 7 bases remaining between them. CDR3 length equals 13 residues. Per the germline V gene, CDR1 is SEHNR and CDR2 is FQNEAQ (reference sequence). In DNA form, the CDR3 reads TGTGCCAGCAGCTTGTCGGGTACAGATACGCAGTATTTT. It codes for CASSLSGTDTQYF.

The genes are TRBV7-3 and TRBJ1-2; D ambiguous. Trimming cost V 2 bases and J 8 bases, with 15 bases left between them. This CDR3 spans 14 amino acids. CDR1 and CDR2 from the germline V gene are SGHTA and FQGTGA. CDR3 residues: CASSLDGSSGGYTF. Here the CDR3 DNA reads TGTGCCAGCAGCTTAGACGGTTCTTCCGGGGGCTACACCTTC. Variable domain in full (rest from reference TRBV7-3 and TRBJ1-2): GAGVSQTPSNKVTEKGKYVELRCDPISGHTALYWYRQSLGQGPEFLIYFQGTGAADDSGLPNDRFFAVRPEGSVSTLKIQRTERGDSAVYLCASSLDGSSGGYTFGSGTRLTVV.

The CDR3 region has the DNA TGTGCCAGCAGCCAATACGGGACTTCCGAGGGGAACACCATATATTTT. Translation gives CASSQYGTSEGNTIYF. The chain combines TRBV4-2 with TRBJ1-3, with a tentative D call TRBD1 (5 bases). V was cut by 2 bases and J by 7 bases, with 18 bases left in between. Germline V gene data show CDR1 as LGHNA and CDR2 as YNFKEQ. The CDR3 totals 16 residues.

The genes are TRBV11-2 and TRBJ1-2; D gene uncertain. Per the germline V gene, CDR1 is SGHAT and CDR2 is FQNNGV. V dropped 3 bases and J dropped 2 bases, with 7 bases sitting between them. The CDR3 is 13 residues long. CDR3: CASSFIGNYGYTF. The CDR3 DNA reads as TGTGCCAGCAGCTTCATCGGAAACTATGGCTACACCTTC. The full variable domain, rest sourced from reference TRBV11-2 and TRBJ1-2, is EAGVAQSPRYKIIEKRQSVAFWCNPISGHATLYWYQQILGQGPKLLIQFQNNGVVDDSQLPKDRFSAERLKGVDSTLKIQPAKLEDSAVYLCASSFIGNYGYTFGSGTRLTVV.

The rearrangement joins TRBV5-1 to TRBJ2-6, with D unclear. V lost 4 bases and J 0 bases, leaving 11 bases between the germline ends. CDR1 SGHRS and CDR2 YFSETQ come from the germline V gene. This CDR3 contains 16 residues. The CDR3 DNA reads TGCGCCAGCAGCGGTACGCCAAGCTCTGGGGCCAACGTCCTGACTTTC. Translating it yields CASSGTPSSGANVLTF.

The chain has TRBV7-2 and TRBJ2-1; 7 bases are shared with TRBD1. Trimming at V came to 4 bases and at J to 5 bases, leaving 2 bases not matched to a gene. CDR1 SGHTA and CDR2 FQGNSA come from the germline V gene. The CDR3 is 13 residues long. DNA of the CDR3: TGTGCCAGCAGCTCGGGACAGAACAATGAGCAGTTCTTC. Encoded protein: CASSSGQNNEQFF.

This clone has just a few counts. The chain uses TRBV6-4 and TRBJ2-3; the match to TRBD1 covers 12 bases. The CDR3 spans 15 residues. V was clipped by 2 bases and J by 4 bases; unmatched bases: 1. CDR1 and CDR2 (germline): MRHNA, SNTAGT. CDR3 region: CASSDGTGGADTQYF. The CDR3 DNA is TGTGCCAGCAGTGACGGGACAGGGGGCGCAGATACGCAGTATTTT.

The V call is TRBV19, the J call TRBJ2-2; D is uncertain. Germline V CDR1 and CDR2: LNHDA, SQIVND (reference sequence). CDR3 size: 15 residues. V lost 6 bases, J lost 0 bases, and 11 bases lay in between. CDR3 residues: CASRVQVANTGELFF. For the CDR3, the DNA is TGTGCCAGTAGAGTCCAGGTTGCGAACACCGGGGAGCTGTTTTTT.

Remarks on this clone: Sequence at one end of the junction differs from germline and may be a read error. The gene calls are TRBV7-9 and TRBJ1-2, with D unresolved. Germline V CDR1 and CDR2: SEHNR, FQNEAQ (reference sequence). The CDR3 totals 14 residues. The CDR3 here is CASSQVLGGRGYTF. CDR3 nucleotides: TGCGCCAGCAGCCAAGTCTTGGGAGGGAGAGGCTACACCTTC.

CDR3 bases: TGTGCCTGGAGTGTACAAACTGAAGCTTTCTTT. It is translated as CAWSVQTEAFF. This rearrangement joins TRBV30 to TRBJ1-1; D ambiguous. The CDR3 is 11 amino acids. CDR1 and CDR2 from the germline V gene are GTSNPN and SVGIG (reference sequence). V was shortened by 0 bases and J by 5 bases, with 4 bases between the two germline ends.

As for this clone: A read error may account for a junction end that differs from germline. The chain combines TRBV7-7 with TRBJ2-7; 7 bases align to TRBD1. The CDR3 is 15 residues long. Germline CDR1 and CDR2: SSHAT and FNYEAQ (reference sequence). CDR3 protein: CASSLRAGGVYEQYF. Written as DNA, the CDR3 is TGTGCTAGCAGCTTGCGGGCAGGGGGAGTCTACGAGCAGTACTTC.

This clone occurred a few times. V and J are TRBV28 and TRBJ1-2; D is unclear. Germline CDR1 is MDHEN and CDR2 is SYDVKM. The CDR3 contains 13 residues. Trimming stripped 5 bases from V and 3 bases from J, with 10 bases between. This CDR3 is CASSKRADYGYTF. The CDR3 nucleotides read TGTGCCAGCAGTAAGCGGGCCGACTATGGCTACACCTTC.

V is TRBV7-2 and J is TRBJ1-3, with 7 bases that match TRBD1. The germline V gene has CDR1 SGHTA and CDR2 FQGNSA. The CDR3 runs to 15 residues. V shed 3 bases, J shed 0 bases, and the junction held 2 bases outside the gene matches. The chain's CDR3 is CASSFWTGSGNTIYF. CDR3 DNA: TGTGCCAGCAGCTTTTGGACAGGCTCTGGAAACACCATATATTTT.

In nucleotides, the CDR3 is TGTGCCAGTAGGGAGGGGGGCCGGTCCTCTGGGGCCAACGTCCTGACTTTC. Amino acids: CASREGGRSSGANVLTF. The rearrangement links TRBV19 to TRBJ2-6; D tentatively fits TRBD1 or TRBD2 (6 bases each). CDR1 and CDR2 from the germline V gene are LNHDA and SQIVND (reference sequence). V lost 6 bases and J 0 bases, leaving 15 bases between the germline ends. There are 17 residues in the CDR3.

This clone was seen once. J is TRBJ2-5 and V is TRBV18; 7 nucleotides match TRBD1. The trim removed 3 bases at V and 5 bases at J, leaving 9 bases unmatched. Germline CDR1 KGHSH, CDR2 LQKENI. The CDR3 is made up of 15 amino acids. In nucleotides, the CDR3 is TGTGCCAGCTCACCTGGGACAGCAACTCGGGAGACCCAGTACTTC. Translated: CASSPGTATRETQYF.

There are a few counts of this clone. This chain joins TRBV27 and TRBJ2-7; TRBD2 aligns across 7 bases. Germline assignment: CDR1 MNHEY and CDR2 SMNVEV (reference sequence). Trimming cost V 6 bases and J 3 bases; bases outside gene matches: 14. The CDR3 is 16 amino acids. The CDR3 loop reads CASSPLGGKKFYEQYF. Written as DNA, the CDR3 is TGTGCCAGCAGCCCTTTGGGGGGGAAGAAGTTCTACGAGCAGTACTTC.